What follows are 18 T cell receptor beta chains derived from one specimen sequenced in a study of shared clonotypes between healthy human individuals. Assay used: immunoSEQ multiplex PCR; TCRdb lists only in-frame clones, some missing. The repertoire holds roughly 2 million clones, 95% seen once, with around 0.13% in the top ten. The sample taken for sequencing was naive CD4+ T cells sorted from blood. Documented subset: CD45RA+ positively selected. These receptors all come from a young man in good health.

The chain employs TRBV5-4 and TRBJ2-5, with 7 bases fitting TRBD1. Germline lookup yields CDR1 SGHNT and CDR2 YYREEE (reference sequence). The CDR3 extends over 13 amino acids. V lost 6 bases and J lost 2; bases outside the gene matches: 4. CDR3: CASTLGQQETQYF. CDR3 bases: TGTGCCAGCACCCTGGGACAGCAAGAGACCCAGTACTTC. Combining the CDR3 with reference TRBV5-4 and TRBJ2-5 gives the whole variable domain ETGVTQSPTHLIKTRGQQVTLRCSSQSGHNTVSWYQQALGQGPQFIFQYYREEENGRGNFPPRFSGLQFPNYSSELNVNALELDDSALYLCASTLGQQETQYFGPGTRLLVL.

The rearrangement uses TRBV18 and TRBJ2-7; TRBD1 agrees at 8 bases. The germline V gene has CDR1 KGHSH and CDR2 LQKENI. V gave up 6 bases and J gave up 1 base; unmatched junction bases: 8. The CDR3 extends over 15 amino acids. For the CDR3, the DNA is TGTGCCAGCTCTCAAGGGACAGGACCTTCCTACGAGCAGTACTTC. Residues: CASSQGTGPSYEQYF.

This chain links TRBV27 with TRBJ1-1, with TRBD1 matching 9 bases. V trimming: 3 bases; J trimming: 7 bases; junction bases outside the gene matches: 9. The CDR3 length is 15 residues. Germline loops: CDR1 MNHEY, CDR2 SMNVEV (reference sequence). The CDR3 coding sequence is TGTGCCAGCAGTTTTTATGAAGGGACAGGGATTGAAGCTTTCTTT. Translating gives CASSFYEGTGIEAFF.

Here the CDR3 DNA reads TGTGCCAGCAGCTTATACCCCGAGGTTGAGCAGTTCTTC. Amino acids: CASSLYPEVEQFF. The chain joins TRBV11-3 to TRBJ2-1; D remains ambiguous. CDR3 size: 13 residues. Trimming took off 2 bases at V and 9 bases at J, with 11 bases between the two ends. The V gene's germline CDR1 is SGHNT and CDR2 YENEEA.

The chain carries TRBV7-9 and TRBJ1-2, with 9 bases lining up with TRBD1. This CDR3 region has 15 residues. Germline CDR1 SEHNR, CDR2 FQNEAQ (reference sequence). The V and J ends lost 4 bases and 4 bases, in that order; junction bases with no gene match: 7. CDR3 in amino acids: CASSSTGGMIYGYTF. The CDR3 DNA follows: TGTGCCAGCAGCTCGACAGGGGGAATGATCTATGGCTACACCTTC. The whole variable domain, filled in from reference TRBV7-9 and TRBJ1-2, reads DTGVSQNPRHKITKRGQNVTFRCDPISEHNRLYWYRQTLGQGPEFLTYFQNEAQLEKSRLLSDRFSAERPKGSFSTLEIQRTEQGDSAMYLCASSSTGGMIYGYTFGSGTRLTVV.

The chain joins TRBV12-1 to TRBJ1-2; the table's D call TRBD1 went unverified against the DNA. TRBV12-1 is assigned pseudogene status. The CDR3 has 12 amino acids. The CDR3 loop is CASRGRLYGYTF. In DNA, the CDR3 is TGTGCCAGCAGGGGGCGGCTCTATGGCTACACCTTC.

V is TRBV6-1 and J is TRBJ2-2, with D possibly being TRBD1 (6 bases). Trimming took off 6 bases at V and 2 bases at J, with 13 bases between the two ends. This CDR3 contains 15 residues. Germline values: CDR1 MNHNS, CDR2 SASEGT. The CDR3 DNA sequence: TGTGCCAGCAGGGACAGACCTACTAACACCGGGGAGCTGTTTTTT. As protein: CASRDRPTNTGELFF.

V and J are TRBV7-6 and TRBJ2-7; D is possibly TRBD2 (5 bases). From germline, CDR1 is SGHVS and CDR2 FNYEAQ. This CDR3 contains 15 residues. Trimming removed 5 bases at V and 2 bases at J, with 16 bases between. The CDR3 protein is CASSPQTAAAYEQYF. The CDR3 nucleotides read TGTGCCAGCAGCCCCCAAACGGCAGCGGCCTACGAGCAGTACTTC.

The CDR3 protein is CASSEESGSSKQFF. Here the CDR3 DNA reads TGTGCCAGCAGCGAGGAAAGCGGGTCCTCCAAGCAGTTCTTC. The chain uses TRBV5-6 and TRBJ2-1, with a tentative D call TRBD2 (6 bases). Germline values: CDR1 SGHDT, CDR2 YYEEEE. Trimming cost V 4 bases and J 11 bases, with 19 bases left between them. This CDR3 has 14 amino acids.

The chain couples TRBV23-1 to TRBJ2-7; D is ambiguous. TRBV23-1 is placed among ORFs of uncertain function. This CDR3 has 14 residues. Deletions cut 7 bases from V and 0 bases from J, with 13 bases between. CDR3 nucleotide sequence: TGCGCCAGCATCCTTTGGAATTGCTCCTACGAGCAGTACTTC. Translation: CASILWNCSYEQYF.

The CDR3 nucleotides are TGTGCCAGCAGGTGGGACGGATCTAATGAAAAACTGTTTTTT. Protein: CASRWDGSNEKLFF. This chain joins TRBV6-6 and TRBJ1-4, with a weak D call TRBD1 (5 bases). The CDR3 is made up of 14 amino acids. CDR1 MNHNY and CDR2 SVGAGI come from the germline V gene (reference sequence). V was trimmed by 6 bases and J by 3 bases, leaving 11 bases between them.

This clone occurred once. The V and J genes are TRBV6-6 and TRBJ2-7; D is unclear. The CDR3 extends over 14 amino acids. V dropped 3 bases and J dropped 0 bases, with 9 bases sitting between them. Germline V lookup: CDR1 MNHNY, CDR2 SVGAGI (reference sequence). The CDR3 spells CASSYAPVSYEQYF. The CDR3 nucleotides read TGTGCCAGCAGTTATGCCCCAGTCTCCTACGAGCAGTACTTC.

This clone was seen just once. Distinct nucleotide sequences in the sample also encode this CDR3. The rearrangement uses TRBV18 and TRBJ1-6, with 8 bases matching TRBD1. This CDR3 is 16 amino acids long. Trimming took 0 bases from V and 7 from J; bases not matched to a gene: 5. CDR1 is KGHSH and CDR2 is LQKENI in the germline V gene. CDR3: CASSPPSGQGNSPLHF. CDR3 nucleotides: TGTGCCAGCTCACCACCGAGTGGACAGGGCAATTCACCCCTCCACTTT.

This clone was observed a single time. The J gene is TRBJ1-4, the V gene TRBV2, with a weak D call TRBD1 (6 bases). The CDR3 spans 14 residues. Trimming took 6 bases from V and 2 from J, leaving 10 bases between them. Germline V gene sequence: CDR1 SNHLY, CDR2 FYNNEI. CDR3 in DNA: TGTGCCAGCAGACAGGGCATCACTAATGAAAAACTGTTTTTT. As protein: CASRQGITNEKLFF.

The DNA of the CDR3 is TGTGCCAGCTCCCAAGGACAGAATAGCAATCAGCCCCAGCATTTT. This sequence encodes CASSQGQNSNQPQHF. The chain carries TRBV18 and TRBJ1-5; possible D gene TRBD1, 6 bases. Germline V gene lookup returns CDR1 KGHSH and CDR2 LQKENI. This CDR3 comprises 15 residues. V was trimmed by 6 bases and J by 0 bases, leaving 12 bases between them.

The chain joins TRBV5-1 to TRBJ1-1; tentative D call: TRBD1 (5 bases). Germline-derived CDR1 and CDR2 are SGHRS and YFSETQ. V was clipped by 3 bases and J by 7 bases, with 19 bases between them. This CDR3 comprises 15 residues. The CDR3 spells CASSSTTRSGGEAFF. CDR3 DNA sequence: TGCGCCAGCAGCTCTACGACACGGAGCGGGGGTGAAGCTTTCTTT.

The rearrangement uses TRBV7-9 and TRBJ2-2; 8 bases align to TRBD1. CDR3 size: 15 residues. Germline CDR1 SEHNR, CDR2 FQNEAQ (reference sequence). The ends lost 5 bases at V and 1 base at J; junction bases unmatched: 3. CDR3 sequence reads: CASSPTGVNTGELFF. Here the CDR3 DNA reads TGTGCCAGCAGCCCGACAGGGGTGAACACCGGGGAGCTGTTTTTT.

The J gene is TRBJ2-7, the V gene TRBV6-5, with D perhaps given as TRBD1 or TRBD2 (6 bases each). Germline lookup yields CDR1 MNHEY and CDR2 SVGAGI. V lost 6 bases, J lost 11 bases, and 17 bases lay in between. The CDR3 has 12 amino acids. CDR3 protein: CASRTGLGTEYF. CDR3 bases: TGTGCCAGCAGAACAGGGCTGGGGACTGAGTACTTC.